These 9 T cell receptor beta chains share one sample of origin, sequenced in a study of cytomegalovirus exposure and HLA in healthy donors. PCR involved 60 Vbeta and 13 Jbeta primers. Clones were read by immunoSEQ multiplex PCR, and TCRdb kept only the in-frame ones, dropping some. The table includes some 150,000 clones, 72% detected once. Specimen: PBMCs. The receptors derive from a human donor in good health.

The chain joins TRBV5-1 to TRBJ2-3, with 11 bases fitting TRBD1. The CDR3 length is 15 residues. V shed 6 bases, J shed 1 base, and the junction held 4 bases outside the gene matches. The V gene's germline CDR1 is SGHRS and CDR2 YFSETQ. CDR3 region: CASNGQGAGTDTQYF. CDR3 bases: TGCGCCAGCAACGGACAGGGGGCAGGCACAGATACGCAGTATTTT.

This clone has more than one count but fewer than ten. The V and J genes are TRBV5-4 and TRBJ1-1, with 11 nucleotides matching TRBD1. Germline trimming cut 4 bases from V and 3 bases from J; bases unmatched to any gene: 11. CDR3 size: 17 residues. In germline, CDR1 is SGHNT, CDR2 YYREEE (reference sequence). Here the CDR3 reads CASSRGDRGNRYTEAFF. CDR3 in DNA: TGTGCCAGCAGCAGAGGGGACAGGGGGAATAGGTACACTGAAGCTTTCTTT.

Of note for this clone: The junction shows a germline mismatch at one end, possibly a read error. The rearrangement joins TRBV7-9 to TRBJ2-7, with 16 bases identical to TRBD2. The V gene's germline CDR1 is SEHNR and CDR2 FQNEAQ (reference sequence). The CDR3 has 18 residues. The CDR3 DNA reads TGTTCCAGCAGCTTAGCTGGGGGACTAGCGGGGGGGCCTTACGAGCAGTACTTC. Its protein product is CSSSLAGGLAGGPYEQYF.

This clone has more than one count but fewer than ten. V usage is TRBV6-5 and J usage is TRBJ2-2; D might be TRBD2 (6 bases). The germline CDR1 and CDR2 sequences are MNHEY and SVGAGI. The CDR3 loop spans 14 amino acids. V was shortened by 8 bases and J by 0 bases, with 10 bases between the two germline ends. The CDR3, as DNA: TGTGCCAGCGGGGACTTTTCGAACACCGGGGAGCTGTTTTTT. This sequence encodes CASGDFSNTGELFF.

V usage is TRBV7-8 and J usage is TRBJ1-2; D unclear. This CDR3 spans 15 amino acids. The V end was cut by 5 bases, the J end by 2 bases, with 15 bases between. CDR1 is SGHVS and CDR2 is FQNEAQ in the germline V gene. CDR3 protein: CASSPRTPPNYGYTF. The CDR3 nucleotides read TGTGCCAGCAGCCCCCGGACTCCCCCCAACTATGGCTACACCTTC.

The chain carries TRBV19 and TRBJ2-5; 10 positions agree with TRBD2. V gave up 1 base and J gave up 5 bases; unmatched junction bases: 4. Germline values: CDR1 LNHDA, CDR2 SQIVND (reference sequence). The CDR3 spans 15 residues. For the CDR3, the DNA is TGTGCCAGTAGTATAGCACTAGCGGGGTGGGAGACCCAGTACTTC. Protein product: CASSIALAGWETQYF.

The gene calls are TRBV5-1 and TRBJ2-1, with TRBD1 identical over 11 bases. This CDR3 is 15 amino acids long. Germline values: CDR1 SGHRS, CDR2 YFSETQ. V lost 4 bases, J lost 4 bases, and 4 bases stayed unmatched. The CDR3 nucleotides are TGCGCCAGCAGCGTCGGGACAGGGGGTTACAATGAGCAGTTCTTC. Translated: CASSVGTGGYNEQFF.

This clone is a singleton in its sample. This sequence joins TRBV6-6 and TRBJ2-5; TRBD1 might be the D (6 bases). Germline V gives CDR1 MNHNY, CDR2 SVGAGI (reference sequence). Deletions cut 5 bases from V and 0 bases from J, with 16 bases between. The CDR3 covers 16 residues. CDR3 nucleotides: TGTGCCAGCAGTCCCGGACAGCAACATTACCAAGAGACCCAGTACTTC. As protein: CASSPGQQHYQETQYF.

The chain recombines TRBV18 with TRBJ2-3; D perhaps matches TRBD1 (5 bases). The V end was cut by 2 bases, the J end by 0 bases, with 9 bases between. The CDR3 covers 15 residues. From germline, CDR1 is KGHSH and CDR2 LQKENI. The CDR3 loop is CASSPGAVSTDTQYF. In nucleotides, the CDR3 is TGTGCCAGCTCACCAGGGGCAGTTAGCACAGATACGCAGTATTTT.